These 23 T cell receptor beta chains originate from one sample sequenced in a study of sequential checkpoint blockade in melanoma. The sample's treatment: randomized to nivolumab then ipilimumab (arm A) or the reverse (arm B). The data were produced by immunoSEQ multiplex PCR, yet TCRdb's version contains in-frame clones alone and is incomplete. This sample has about 2,000 clones, with 24% found just once. The specimen comprised tumor tissue (inferred from file names), sampled from a patient given nivolumab and ipilimumab in sequence. Receptor source: a human donor with melanoma.

This clone was counted at least ten times. The rearrangement links TRBV11-3 to TRBJ2-7; TRBD1 matches at 9 bases. V lost 5 bases, J lost 1 base, and 6 bases stayed unmatched. This CDR3 is 15 amino acids long. Per germline, CDR1 SGHNT and CDR2 YENEEA. CDR3 bases: TGTGCCAGCAGCACTGGACAGGGGAGATCCTACGAGCAGTACTTC. Protein sequence: CASSTGQGRSYEQYF.

V is TRBV19 and J is TRBJ2-3, with a possible D match to TRBD1 (5 bases). The CDR3 extends over 15 amino acids. V lost 2 bases and J 1 base, leaving 10 bases between the germline ends. In germline, CDR1 is LNHDA, CDR2 SQIVND (reference sequence). The CDR3: CASSIKGHRTDTQYF. CDR3 sequence (DNA): TGTGCCAGTAGTATAAAAGGACATCGCACAGATACGCAGTATTTT.

This clone has only a few counts. The genes are TRBV11-1 and TRBJ1-2; TRBD1 matches 7 bases. With 1 base clipped from V and 2 bases from J, the junction kept 4 bases outside the gene matches. CDR3 size: 15 residues. Germline CDR1 reads SGHAT; CDR2 reads FQDESV (reference sequence). CDR3 nucleotide sequence: TGTGCCAGCAGCTTAGAATCAGGGGGAAACTATGGCTACACCTTC. Translated: CASSLESGGNYGYTF.

By its share, this clone is medium-sized (0.01 to 0.1%). This rearrangement joins TRBV6-8 to TRBJ1-3; D gene unclear. The V gene's germline CDR1 is MNHGY and CDR2 SAAAGT. The CDR3 extends over 14 amino acids. The V gene lost 7 bases and the J gene lost 5 bases, with 15 bases spanning the gap. The CDR3 nucleotides are TGTGCCAGCAAAGTTGTGGGCTCGAGAAACACCATATATTTT. This sequence encodes CASKVVGSRNTIYF.

The chain couples TRBV14 to TRBJ1-1; a weak D match, TRBD1 (5 bases). The CDR3 has 16 amino acids. Germline values: CDR1 SGHDN, CDR2 FVKESK. V lost 4 bases, J lost 11 bases, and 26 bases lay in between. The CDR3 loop is CASSLLGTGDGGSAFF. CDR3 sequence (DNA): TGTGCCAGCAGCCTTCTCGGGACTGGGGACGGTGGTAGTGCTTTCTTT. The full variable domain, with the rest looked up from reference TRBV14 and TRBJ1-1, is EAGVTQFPSHSVIEKGQTVTLRCDPISGHDNLYWYRRVMGKEIKFLLHFVKESKQDESGMPNNRFLAERTGGTYSTLKVQPAELEDSGVYFCASSLLGTGDGGSAFFGQGTRLTVV.

This clone was observed a few times. This chain uses TRBV19 with TRBJ1-4; D remains ambiguous. Trimming cost V 4 bases and J 0 bases, with 9 bases left between them. Germline V gene sequence: CDR1 LNHDA, CDR2 SQIVND (reference sequence). The CDR3 consists of 15 residues. This chain's CDR3 is CASSRDGATNEKLFF. The DNA of the CDR3 is TGTGCCAGTAGTAGAGATGGGGCAACTAATGAAAAACTGTTTTTT.

This clone showed up just a few times. The genes are TRBV23-1 and TRBJ1-6, with D possibly TRBD1 on 6 matching bases. TRBV23-1 is filed as an ORF, its function uncertain. V lost 6 bases and J 0 bases, leaving 15 bases between the germline ends. The CDR3 runs 17 residues. CDR3 nucleotides: TGCGCCAGCAGCCGGGACACCAGGAGCTCCTATAATTCACCCCTCCACTTT. Its protein product is CASSRDTRSSYNSPLHF.

The chain uses TRBV25-1 and TRBJ1-2; TRBD1 is a possible D gene (6 bases). Per the germline V gene, CDR1 is MGHDK and CDR2 is SYGVNS. Trimming stripped 10 bases from V and 4 bases from J, with 28 bases between. The CDR3 contains 17 residues. DNA of the CDR3: TGTGCCATCACGTCCCTTCGACAGGTGGGGTTAGGCTATGGCTACACCTTC. Residues: CAITSLRQVGLGYGYTF.

Only one count was recorded for this clone. The gene calls are TRBV30 and TRBJ2-1; D is ambiguous. The CDR3 is 13 amino acids. Germline V gene sequence: CDR1 GTSNPN, CDR2 SVGIG (reference sequence). Trimming removed 8 bases at V and 0 bases at J, with 11 bases between. The DNA for the CDR3 is TGTGCCCGGCAGCCTAGCTCCTACAATGAGCAGTTCTTC. It translates to CARQPSSYNEQFF.

The V call is TRBV6-8, the J call TRBJ1-5, with D unclear. V gave up 5 bases and J gave up 0 bases, with 5 bases separating them. CDR3 length equals 13 residues. Per germline, CDR1 MNHGY and CDR2 SAAAGT. The CDR3 protein is CASSANSNQPQHF. The CDR3 DNA reads as TGTGCCAGCAGTGCTAATAGCAATCAGCCCCAGCATTTT.

Judged by abundance, this clone is large. The rearrangement uses TRBV12-5 and TRBJ2-5; D perhaps matches TRBD1 (5 bases). CDR3 size: 14 residues. Trimming left V 5 bases short and J 0 bases short, with 10 bases between. CDR1 is LGHNT and CDR2 is FRNRAP in the germline V gene. The CDR3 bases are TGTGCTAGTGGTCCTGGACACGACCAAGAGACCCAGTACTTC. Encoded protein: CASGPGHDQETQYF.

The sample holds a few counts of this clone. This chain connects TRBV9 to TRBJ1-2; TRBD1 matches at 9 bases. This CDR3 is built from 13 residues. Trimming cost V 5 bases and J 2 bases; bases outside gene matches: 1. Looked up from germline, CDR1 is SGDLS and CDR2 is YYNGEE. The CDR3 DNA reads as TGTGCCAGCAGTGGGACAGGGAACTATGGCTACACCTTC. It translates to CASSGTGNYGYTF.

Relative to its sample, this clone is medium-sized (0.01 to 0.1%). V and J are TRBV9 and TRBJ1-2; D is perhaps TRBD1 (5 bases). There are 16 residues in the CDR3. Germline CDR1 SGDLS, CDR2 YYNGEE. V was cut by 3 bases and J by 4 bases, with 19 bases left in between. CDR3 protein: CASSETTGRIGYGYTF. CDR3 sequence (DNA): TGTGCCAGCAGCGAAACCACGGGGCGGATCGGCTATGGCTACACCTTC.

This clone has more than one count but fewer than ten. V is TRBV28 and J is TRBJ1-6, with a weak D call TRBD1 (6 bases). Between the trimmed V and J ends, which lost 6 bases and 2 bases, there was a span of 17 bases. Germline loops: CDR1 MDHEN, CDR2 SYDVKM. This CDR3 is 17 amino acids long. The DNA of the CDR3 is TGTGCCAGCAGAACTAACAGGGAAATGGCCTATAATTCACCCCTCCACTTT. Its protein is CASRTNREMAYNSPLHF.

The V and J genes are TRBV29-1 and TRBJ2-5; 8 nucleotides line up with TRBD1. The CDR3 consists of 14 residues. Germline trimming cut 7 bases from V and 5 bases from J; bases unmatched to any gene: 12. CDR1 SQVTM and CDR2 ANQGSEA come from the germline V gene. The chain's CDR3 is CSALAGQGVETQYF. Here the CDR3 DNA reads TGCAGCGCCTTAGCCGGACAGGGAGTGGAGACCCAGTACTTC.

The chain uses TRBV5-1 and TRBJ1-2; D perhaps matches TRBD1 (5 bases). Germline lookup yields CDR1 SGHRS and CDR2 YFSETQ. The CDR3 runs to 18 residues. V was trimmed by 0 bases and J by 4 bases, leaving 22 bases between them. The CDR3 is CASSLGSLGRNKLYGYTF. The CDR3 nucleotides are TGCGCCAGCAGCTTGGGGTCGCTGGGGCGAAATAAACTCTATGGCTACACCTTC.

The gene calls are TRBV19 and TRBJ2-1, with 7 bases matching TRBD2. The CDR3 contains 12 residues. The J segment lost 9 bases and the V segment lost 3 bases, leaving 2 bases of the junction unmatched. CDR1 and CDR2 (germline): LNHDA, SQIVND (reference sequence). The CDR3 loop reads CASSIGGTEQFF. The CDR3 DNA reads TGTGCCAGTAGTATCGGGGGGACTGAGCAGTTCTTC.

The V call is TRBV14, the J call TRBJ2-5; weak D call: TRBD1 (6 bases). This CDR3 spans 16 amino acids. Trimming stripped 2 bases from V and 2 bases from J, with 15 bases between. CDR1 and CDR2 (germline): SGHDN, FVKESK. Here the CDR3 DNA reads TGTGCCAGCAGCCAATCGTATACAGGGCTACAAGAGACCCAGTACTTC. Translation: CASSQSYTGLQETQYF.

This sequence joins TRBV6-1 and TRBJ1-6; D possibly corresponds to TRBD1 (6 bases). Germline V gives CDR1 MNHNS, CDR2 SASEGT. V lost 6 bases and J lost 8, with 14 bases in between. The CDR3 consists of 14 residues. The CDR3 DNA sequence: TGTGCCAGCAGGGAAAGGACAGTACATTCACCCCTCCACTTT. Its protein product is CASRERTVHSPLHF.

In its sample, this clone ranks as medium-sized. This rearrangement joins TRBV6-8 to TRBJ2-5, with TRBD2 identical over 9 bases. This CDR3 comprises 16 residues. Germline CDR1 and CDR2: MNHGY and SAAAGT. The junction had 6 bases not matched to a gene; V was cut back by 0 bases and J by 4 bases. CDR3 sequence reads: CASSYSAGGWSETQYF. The CDR3 DNA sequence: TGTGCCAGCAGTTACTCAGCGGGGGGTTGGTCAGAGACCCAGTACTTC.

The chain joins TRBV30 to TRBJ1-6; D gene ambiguous. Germline V lookup: CDR1 GTSNPN, CDR2 SVGIG (reference sequence). The CDR3 contains 15 residues. The V end lost 2 bases, the J end lost 9 bases, and 17 bases lay between the germline ends. For the CDR3, the DNA is TGTGCCTGGAGTCCTTTGGCTGGGTGGAGTTCACCCCTCCACTTT. It codes for CAWSPLAGWSSPLHF. Using reference TRBV30 and TRBJ1-6 for the parts outside the CDR3, the full variable domain is SQTIHQWPATLVQPVGSPLSLECTVEGTSNPNLYWYRQAAGRGLQLLFYSVGIGQISSEVPQNLSASRPQDRQFILSSKKLLLSDSGFYLCAWSPLAGWSSPLHFGNGTRLTVT.

This clone was observed at least ten times. V and J are TRBV9 and TRBJ2-5, with 10 bases aligning to TRBD1. The CDR3 is 18 residues long. V lost 3 bases to trimming and J lost 2 bases; unmatched junction nucleotides: 13. Germline values: CDR1 SGDLS, CDR2 YYNGEE. CDR3 in DNA: TGTGCCAGCAGCGCTACCGCCGGGACAGGGGCACTTCAAGAGACCCAGTACTTC. Protein product: CASSATAGTGALQETQYF.

The J gene is TRBJ2-3, the V gene TRBV5-1, with TRBD2 as a possible D gene (7 bases). V was shortened by 2 bases and J by 0 bases, with 13 bases between the two germline ends. Germline V gene sequence: CDR1 SGHRS, CDR2 YFSETQ. The CDR3 sequence is 16 residues long. CDR3 nucleotides: TGCGCCAGCAGCTTCGGGGGGCCGGTAAGCACAGATACGCAGTATTTT. Translation: CASSFGGPVSTDTQYF.